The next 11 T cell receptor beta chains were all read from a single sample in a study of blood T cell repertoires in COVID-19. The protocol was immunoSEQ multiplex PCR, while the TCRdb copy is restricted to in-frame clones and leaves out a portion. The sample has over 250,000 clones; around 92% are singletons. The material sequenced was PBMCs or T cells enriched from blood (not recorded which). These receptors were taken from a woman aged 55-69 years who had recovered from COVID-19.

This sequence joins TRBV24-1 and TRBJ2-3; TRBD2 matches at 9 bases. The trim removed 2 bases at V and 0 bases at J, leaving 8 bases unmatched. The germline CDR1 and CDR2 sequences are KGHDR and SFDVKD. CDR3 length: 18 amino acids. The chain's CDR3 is CATSDSTSGSSSTDTQYF. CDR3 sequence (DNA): TGTGCCACCAGTGATTCGACTAGCGGATCTTCTAGCACAGATACGCAGTATTTT.

CDR3 sequence (DNA): TGTGCCATCAGCGAACCTAGACAGGGAAGCTCCTATAATTCACCCCTCCACTTT. It encodes CAISEPRQGSSYNSPLHF. The V gene is TRBV10-3, the J gene TRBJ1-6, with 7 bases identical to TRBD1. J lost 0 bases, V lost 6 bases, and 11 bases had no gene match. The CDR3 is 18 amino acids. Germline V gene data show CDR1 as ENHRY and CDR2 as SYGVKD.

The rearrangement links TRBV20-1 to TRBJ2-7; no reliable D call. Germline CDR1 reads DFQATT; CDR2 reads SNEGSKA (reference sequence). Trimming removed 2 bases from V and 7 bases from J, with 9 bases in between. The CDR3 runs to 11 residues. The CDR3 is CSARSRREQYF. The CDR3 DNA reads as TGCAGTGCTAGATCCAGGCGAGAGCAGTACTTC.

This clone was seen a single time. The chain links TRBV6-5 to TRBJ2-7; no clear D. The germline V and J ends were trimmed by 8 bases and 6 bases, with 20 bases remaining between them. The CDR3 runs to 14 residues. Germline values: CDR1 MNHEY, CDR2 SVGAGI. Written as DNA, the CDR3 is TGTGCCAGCGTACCAGAGAGGTGGTCTTCCGAGCAGTACTTC. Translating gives CASVPERWSSEQYF.

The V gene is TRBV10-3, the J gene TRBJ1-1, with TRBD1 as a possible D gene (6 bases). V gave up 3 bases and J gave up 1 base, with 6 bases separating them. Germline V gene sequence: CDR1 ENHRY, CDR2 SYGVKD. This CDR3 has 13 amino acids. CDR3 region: CAISEQGNTEAFF. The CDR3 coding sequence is TGTGCCATCAGTGAACAGGGGAACACTGAAGCTTTCTTT.

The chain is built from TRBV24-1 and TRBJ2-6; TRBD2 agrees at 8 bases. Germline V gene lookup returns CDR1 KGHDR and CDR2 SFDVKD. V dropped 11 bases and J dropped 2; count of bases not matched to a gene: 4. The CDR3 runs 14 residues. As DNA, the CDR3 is TGTGCCATCAGCGGGGGAACTGGGGCCAACGTCCTGACTTTC. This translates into CAISGGTGANVLTF.

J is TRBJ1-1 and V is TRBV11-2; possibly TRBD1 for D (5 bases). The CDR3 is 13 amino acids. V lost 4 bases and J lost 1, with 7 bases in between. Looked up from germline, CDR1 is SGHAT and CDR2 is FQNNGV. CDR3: CASSSTGNTEAFF. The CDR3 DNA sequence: TGTGCCAGCAGCTCAACAGGGAACACTGAAGCTTTCTTT.

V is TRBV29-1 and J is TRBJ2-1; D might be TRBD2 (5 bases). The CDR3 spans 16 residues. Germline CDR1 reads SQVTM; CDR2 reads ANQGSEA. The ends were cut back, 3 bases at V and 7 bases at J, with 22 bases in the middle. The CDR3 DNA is TGCAGCGTTGAGAGTAAGGTAGCGCGATTTCCGAATGAGCAGTTCTTC. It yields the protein CSVESKVARFPNEQFF.

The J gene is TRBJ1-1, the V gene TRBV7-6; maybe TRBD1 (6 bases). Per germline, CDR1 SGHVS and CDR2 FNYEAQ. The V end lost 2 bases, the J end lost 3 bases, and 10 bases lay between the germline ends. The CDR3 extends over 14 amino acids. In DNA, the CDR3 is TGTGCCAGCAGCTTAACGTGGACAGACACTGAAGCTTTCTTT. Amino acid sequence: CASSLTWTDTEAFF.

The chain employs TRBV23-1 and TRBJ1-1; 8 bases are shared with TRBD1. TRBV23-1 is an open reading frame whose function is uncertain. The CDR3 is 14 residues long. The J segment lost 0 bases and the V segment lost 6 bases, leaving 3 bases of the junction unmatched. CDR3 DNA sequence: TGCGCCAGCAGCAACAGGGGGTTGAACACTGAAGCTTTCTTT. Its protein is CASSNRGLNTEAFF.

The DNA for the CDR3 is TGTGCCAGCAGCTTCACGGAGGCCTATGGCTACACCTTC. Residues: CASSFTEAYGYTF. The chain carries TRBV11-2 and TRBJ1-2; D gene ambiguous. CDR1 is SGHAT, CDR2 FQNNGV, per germline. This CDR3 has 13 amino acids. V lost 3 bases, J lost 4 bases, and 9 bases lay in between.